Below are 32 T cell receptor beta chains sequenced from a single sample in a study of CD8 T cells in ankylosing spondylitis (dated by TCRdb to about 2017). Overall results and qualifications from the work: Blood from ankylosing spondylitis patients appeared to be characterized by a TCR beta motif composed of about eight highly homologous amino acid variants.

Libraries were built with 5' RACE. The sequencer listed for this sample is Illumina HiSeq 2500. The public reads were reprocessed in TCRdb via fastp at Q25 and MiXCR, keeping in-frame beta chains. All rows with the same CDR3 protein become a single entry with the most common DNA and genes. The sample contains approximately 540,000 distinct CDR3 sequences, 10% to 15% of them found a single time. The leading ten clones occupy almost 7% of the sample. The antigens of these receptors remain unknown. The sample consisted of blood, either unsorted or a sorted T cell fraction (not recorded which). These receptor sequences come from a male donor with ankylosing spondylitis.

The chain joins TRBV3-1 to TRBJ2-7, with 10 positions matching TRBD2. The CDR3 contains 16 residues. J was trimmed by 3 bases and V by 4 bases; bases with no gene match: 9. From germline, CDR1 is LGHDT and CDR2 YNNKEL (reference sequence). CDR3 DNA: TGTGCCAGCAGCCGATCGCAGCGGGAGGGGAGCTACGAGCAGTACTTC. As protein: CASSRSQREGSYEQYF.

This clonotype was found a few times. In DNA, the CDR3 is TGTGCCAGCAGCATTGCCGGGACAGGGGATTATGAGCAGTTCTTC. Residues: CASSIAGTGDYEQFF. The chain employs TRBV7-9 and TRBJ2-1; 10 bases agree with TRBD1. The CDR3 is 15 amino acids. CDR1 is SEHNR and CDR2 is FQNEAQ in the germline V gene (reference sequence). The V segment lost 5 bases and the J segment 8 bases; nucleotides outside the gene matches: 9.

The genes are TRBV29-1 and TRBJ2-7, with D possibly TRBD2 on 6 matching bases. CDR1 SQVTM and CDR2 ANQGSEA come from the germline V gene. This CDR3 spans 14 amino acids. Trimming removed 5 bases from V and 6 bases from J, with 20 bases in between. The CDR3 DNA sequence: TGCAGCGTTAGGGCCGGGGACTCGTCGGGCGAGCAGTACTTC. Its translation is CSVRAGDSSGEQYF.

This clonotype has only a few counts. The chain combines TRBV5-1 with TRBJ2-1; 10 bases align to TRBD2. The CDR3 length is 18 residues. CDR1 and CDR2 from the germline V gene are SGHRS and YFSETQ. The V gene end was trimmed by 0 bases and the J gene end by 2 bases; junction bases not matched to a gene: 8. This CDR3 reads CASSLAAGGPLAYNEQFF. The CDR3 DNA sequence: TGCGCCAGCAGCTTGGCAGCGGGAGGGCCCCTGGCCTACAATGAGCAGTTCTTC.

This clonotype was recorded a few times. CDR3 amino acids: CASSRTATEFGDIQYF. Written as DNA, the CDR3 is TGTGCCAGCAGCCGAACCGCGACAGAATTTGGGGACATTCAGTACTTC. This chain uses TRBV7-2 with TRBJ2-4, with D possibly matching TRBD1 (5 bases). Germline lookup yields CDR1 SGHTA and CDR2 FQGNSA. V was trimmed by 5 bases and J by 8 bases, leaving 22 bases between them. The CDR3 length is 16 residues.

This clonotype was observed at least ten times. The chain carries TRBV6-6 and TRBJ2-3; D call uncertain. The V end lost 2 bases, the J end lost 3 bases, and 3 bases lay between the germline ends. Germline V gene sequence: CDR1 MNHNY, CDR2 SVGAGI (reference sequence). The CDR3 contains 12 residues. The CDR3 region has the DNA TGTGCCAGCAGTTACATAACAGATACGCAGTATTTT. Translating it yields CASSYITDTQYF.

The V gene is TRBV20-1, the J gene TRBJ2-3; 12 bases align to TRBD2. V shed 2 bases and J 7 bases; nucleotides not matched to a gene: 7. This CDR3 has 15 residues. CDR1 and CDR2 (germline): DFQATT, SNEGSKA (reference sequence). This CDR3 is CSARPTSGRMNTQYF. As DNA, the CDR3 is TGCAGTGCTAGACCGACTAGCGGGAGAATGAATACGCAGTATTTT.

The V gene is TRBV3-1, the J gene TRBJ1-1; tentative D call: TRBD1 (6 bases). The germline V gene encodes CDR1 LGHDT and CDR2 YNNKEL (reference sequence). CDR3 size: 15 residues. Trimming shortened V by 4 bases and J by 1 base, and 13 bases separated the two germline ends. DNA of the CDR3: TGTGCCAGCAGCCGAAACACAGGGACGAACACTGAAGCTTTCTTT. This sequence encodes CASSRNTGTNTEAFF.

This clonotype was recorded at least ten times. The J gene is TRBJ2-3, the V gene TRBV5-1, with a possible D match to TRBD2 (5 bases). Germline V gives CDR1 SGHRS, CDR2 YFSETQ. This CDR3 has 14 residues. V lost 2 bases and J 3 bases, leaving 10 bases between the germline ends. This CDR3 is CASSFRWTTDTQYF. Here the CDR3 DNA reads TGCGCCAGCAGCTTTCGGTGGACTACAGATACGCAGTATTTT.

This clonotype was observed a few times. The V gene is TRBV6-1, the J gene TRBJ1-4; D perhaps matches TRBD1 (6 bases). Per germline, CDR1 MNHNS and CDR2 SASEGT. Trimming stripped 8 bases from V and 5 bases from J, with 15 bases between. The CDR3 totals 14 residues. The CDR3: CASRRRQANEKLFF. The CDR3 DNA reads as TGTGCCAGCCGCAGGAGACAGGCGAATGAAAAACTGTTTTTT.

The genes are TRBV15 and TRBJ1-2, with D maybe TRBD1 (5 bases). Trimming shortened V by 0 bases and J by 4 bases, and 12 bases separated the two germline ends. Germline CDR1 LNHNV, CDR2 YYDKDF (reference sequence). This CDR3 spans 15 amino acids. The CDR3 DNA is TGTGCCACCAGCAGAGATTTAGGACAAATCTATGGCTACACCTTC. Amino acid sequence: CATSRDLGQIYGYTF.

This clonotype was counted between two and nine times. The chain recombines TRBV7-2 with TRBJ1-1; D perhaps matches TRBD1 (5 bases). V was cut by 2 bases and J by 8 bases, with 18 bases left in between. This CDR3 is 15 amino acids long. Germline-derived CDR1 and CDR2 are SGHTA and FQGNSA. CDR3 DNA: TGTGCCAGCAGCTTATCCGTGAGCAGGGAAACCGAAGCTTTCTTT. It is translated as CASSLSVSRETEAFF.

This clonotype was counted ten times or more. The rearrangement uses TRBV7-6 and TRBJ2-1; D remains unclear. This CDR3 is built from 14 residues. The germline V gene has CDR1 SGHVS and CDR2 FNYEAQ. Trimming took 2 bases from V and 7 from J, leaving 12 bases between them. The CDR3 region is CASSLNAVGNEQFF. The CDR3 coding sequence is TGTGCCAGCAGCTTAAACGCGGTCGGGAATGAGCAGTTCTTC.

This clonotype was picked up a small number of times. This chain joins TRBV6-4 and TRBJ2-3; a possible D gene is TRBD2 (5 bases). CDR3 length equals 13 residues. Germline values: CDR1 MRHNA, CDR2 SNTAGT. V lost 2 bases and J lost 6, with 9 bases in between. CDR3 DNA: TGTGCCAGCAGTGACCGGGAAGGGGATACGCAGTATTTT. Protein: CASSDREGDTQYF.

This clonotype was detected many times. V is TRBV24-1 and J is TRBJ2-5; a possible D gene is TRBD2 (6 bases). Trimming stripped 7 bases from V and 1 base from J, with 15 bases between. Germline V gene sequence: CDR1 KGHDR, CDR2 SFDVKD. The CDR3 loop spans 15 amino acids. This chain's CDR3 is CATSSGRLLQETQYF. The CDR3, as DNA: TGTGCCACCAGCTCTGGGAGGCTACTCCAAGAGACCCAGTACTTC.

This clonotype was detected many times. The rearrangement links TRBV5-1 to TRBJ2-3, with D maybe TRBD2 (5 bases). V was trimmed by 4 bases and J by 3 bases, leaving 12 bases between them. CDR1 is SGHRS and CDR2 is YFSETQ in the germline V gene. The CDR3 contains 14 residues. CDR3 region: CASSPDPGTDTQYF. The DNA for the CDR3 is TGCGCCAGCAGCCCGGACCCGGGGACAGATACGCAGTATTTT.

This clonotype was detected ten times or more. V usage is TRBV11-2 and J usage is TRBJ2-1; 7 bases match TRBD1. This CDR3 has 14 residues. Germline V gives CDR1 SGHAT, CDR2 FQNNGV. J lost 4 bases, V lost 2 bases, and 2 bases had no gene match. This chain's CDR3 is CASSLLTGYNEQFF. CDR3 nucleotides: TGTGCCAGCAGCTTACTGACAGGGTACAATGAGCAGTTCTTC. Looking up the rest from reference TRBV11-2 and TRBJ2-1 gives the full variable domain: EAGVAQSPRYKIIEKRQSVAFWCNPISGHATLYWYQQILGQGPKLLIQFQNNGVVDDSQLPKDRFSAERLKGVDSTLKIQPAKLEDSAVYLCASSLLTGYNEQFFGPGTRLTVL.

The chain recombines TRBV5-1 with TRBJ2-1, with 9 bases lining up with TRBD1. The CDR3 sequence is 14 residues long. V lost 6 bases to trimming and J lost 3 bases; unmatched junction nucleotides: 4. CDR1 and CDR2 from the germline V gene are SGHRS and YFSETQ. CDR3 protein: CASNPGQGYNEQFF. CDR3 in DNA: TGCGCCAGCAACCCGGGACAGGGCTACAATGAGCAGTTCTTC.

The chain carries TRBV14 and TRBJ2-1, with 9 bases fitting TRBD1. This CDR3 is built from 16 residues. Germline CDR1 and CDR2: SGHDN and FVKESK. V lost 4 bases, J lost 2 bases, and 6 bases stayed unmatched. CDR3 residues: CASSPLDRGPYNEQFF. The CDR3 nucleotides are TGTGCCAGCAGCCCCCTGGACAGGGGACCCTACAATGAGCAGTTCTTC. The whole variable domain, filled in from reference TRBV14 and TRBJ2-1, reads EAGVTQFPSHSVIEKGQTVTLRCDPISGHDNLYWYRRVMGKEIKFLLHFVKESKQDESGMPNNRFLAERTGGTYSTLKVQPAELEDSGVYFCASSPLDRGPYNEQFFGPGTRLTVL.

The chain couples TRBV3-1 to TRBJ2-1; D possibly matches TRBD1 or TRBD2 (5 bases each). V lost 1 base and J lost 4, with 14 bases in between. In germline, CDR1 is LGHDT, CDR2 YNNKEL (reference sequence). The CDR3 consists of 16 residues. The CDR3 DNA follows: TGTGCCAGCAGCCAAGGGATAGTCTGGGGGTACAATGAGCAGTTCTTC. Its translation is CASSQGIVWGYNEQFF.

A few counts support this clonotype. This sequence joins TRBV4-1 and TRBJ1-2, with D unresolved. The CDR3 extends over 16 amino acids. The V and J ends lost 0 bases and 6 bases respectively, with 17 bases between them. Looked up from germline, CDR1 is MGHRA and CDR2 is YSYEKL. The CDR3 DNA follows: TGCGCCAGCAGCCAAGACAGGCGGGGATTAAAGGATGGCTACACCTTC. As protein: CASSQDRRGLKDGYTF.

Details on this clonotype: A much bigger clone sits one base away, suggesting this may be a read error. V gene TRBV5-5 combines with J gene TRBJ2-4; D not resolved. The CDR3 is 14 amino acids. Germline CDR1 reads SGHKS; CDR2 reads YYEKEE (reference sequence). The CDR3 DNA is TGTGCCATCAGCGCCCTGCTAGCCAAAAACATTCAGTACTTC. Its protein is CAISALLAKNIQYF.

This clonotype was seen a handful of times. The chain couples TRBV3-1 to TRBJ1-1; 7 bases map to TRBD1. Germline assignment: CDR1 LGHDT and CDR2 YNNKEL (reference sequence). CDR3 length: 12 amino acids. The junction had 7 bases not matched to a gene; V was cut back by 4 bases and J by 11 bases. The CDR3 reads CASSRMQGGAFF. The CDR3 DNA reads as TGTGCCAGCAGCCGGATGCAGGGGGGCGCTTTCTTT.

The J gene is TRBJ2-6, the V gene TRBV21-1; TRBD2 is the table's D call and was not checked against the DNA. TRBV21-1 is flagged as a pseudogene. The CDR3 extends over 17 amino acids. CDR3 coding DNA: TGTGCCAGCAAGTTAACGGGAACCCACTCTGGGGCCAACGTCCTGACTTTC. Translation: CASKLTGTHSGANVLTF.

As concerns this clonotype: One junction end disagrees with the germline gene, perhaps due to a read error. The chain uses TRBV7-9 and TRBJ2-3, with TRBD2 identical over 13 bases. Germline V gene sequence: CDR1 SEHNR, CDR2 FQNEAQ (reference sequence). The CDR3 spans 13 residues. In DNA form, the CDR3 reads TGTACCAGCAGCTTAGAACTAGCGGGAGGGCTCTATTTT. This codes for CTSSLELAGGLYF.

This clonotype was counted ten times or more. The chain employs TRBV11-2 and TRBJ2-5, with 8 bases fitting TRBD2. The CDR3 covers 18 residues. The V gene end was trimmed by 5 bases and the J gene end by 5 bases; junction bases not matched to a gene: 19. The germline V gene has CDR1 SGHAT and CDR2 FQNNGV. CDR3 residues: CASSPRGSGTGHWETQYF. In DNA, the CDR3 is TGTGCCAGCAGCCCCCGAGGTAGCGGGACTGGTCATTGGGAGACCCAGTACTTC.

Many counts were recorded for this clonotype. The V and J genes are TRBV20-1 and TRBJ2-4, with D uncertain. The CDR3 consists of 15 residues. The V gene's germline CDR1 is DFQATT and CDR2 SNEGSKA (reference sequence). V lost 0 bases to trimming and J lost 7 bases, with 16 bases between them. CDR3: CSARDRVTGTNIQYF. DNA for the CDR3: TGCAGTGCTAGAGATAGGGTGACGGGCACGAACATTCAGTACTTC.

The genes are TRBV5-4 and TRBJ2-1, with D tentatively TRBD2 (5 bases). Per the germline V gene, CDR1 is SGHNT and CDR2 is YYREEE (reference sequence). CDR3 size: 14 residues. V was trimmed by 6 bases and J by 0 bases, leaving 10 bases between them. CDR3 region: CASKQRTSYNEQFF. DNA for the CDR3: TGTGCCAGCAAGCAGCGGACCTCCTACAATGAGCAGTTCTTC.

DNA for the CDR3: TGTGCCAGCAGCTCCCACCCCTCCGGGACTAGCGGGAGGTTAAGTGAGCAGTTCTTC. Encoded protein: CASSSHPSGTSGRLSEQFF. The V and J genes are TRBV5-6 and TRBJ2-1; 15 nucleotides line up with TRBD2. CDR3 size: 19 residues. Germline V gives CDR1 SGHDT, CDR2 YYEEEE. V was pared by 3 bases and J by 9 bases, with 16 bases of the junction left unmatched.

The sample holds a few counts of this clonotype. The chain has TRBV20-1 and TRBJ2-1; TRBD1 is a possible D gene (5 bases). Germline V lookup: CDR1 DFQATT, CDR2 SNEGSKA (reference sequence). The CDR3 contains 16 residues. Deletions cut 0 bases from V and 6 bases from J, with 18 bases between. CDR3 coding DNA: TGCAGTGCTAGAGATCAGGGCCGCCGAGTGGGCAATGAGCAGTTCTTC. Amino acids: CSARDQGRRVGNEQFF.

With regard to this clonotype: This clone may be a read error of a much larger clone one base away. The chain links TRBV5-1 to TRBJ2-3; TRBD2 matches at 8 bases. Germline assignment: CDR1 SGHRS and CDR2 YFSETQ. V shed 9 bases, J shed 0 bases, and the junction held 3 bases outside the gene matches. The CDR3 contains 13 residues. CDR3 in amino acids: CATSSGSTDTQYF. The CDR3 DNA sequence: TGCGCCACCTCTAGCGGGAGCACAGATACGCAGTATTTT.

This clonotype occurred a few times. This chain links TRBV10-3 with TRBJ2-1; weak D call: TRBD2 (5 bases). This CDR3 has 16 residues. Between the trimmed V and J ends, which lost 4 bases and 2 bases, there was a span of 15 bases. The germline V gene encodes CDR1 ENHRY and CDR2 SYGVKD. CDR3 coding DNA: TGTGCCATCAGTGGCCGGGGTGGTGGGGCCTACAATGAGCAGTTCTTC. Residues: CAISGRGGGAYNEQFF.